The 24 T cell receptor beta chains below come from one sample, sequenced in a study of cytomegalovirus exposure and HLA in healthy donors (dated by TCRdb to about 2017). Libraries were constructed by the immunoSEQ multiplex PCR assay. For the multiplex PCR, a mixture combining 60 forward primers for TCR Vbeta segments and 13 reverse primers for TCR Jbeta segments was used. The table was pulled from immuneACCESS by TCRdb, which kept in-frame rearrangements only. Such tables lose some clones; where checked, under half of the loss comes from unresolved V genes, and the rest has no known cause. The sample records about 85,000 clones, 60% to 85% of which are singletons. The top ten clonotypes cover roughly 2% of the sample. The sample taken for sequencing was PBMCs. Receptor source: a boy between 10 and 17 years old in good health and CMV-seronegative.

There are a few counts of this clone. This chain links TRBV15 with TRBJ1-2; 7 bases are shared with TRBD1. This CDR3 spans 16 amino acids. Losses at the gene ends were 3 bases for V and 0 bases for J; bases not matched to a gene: 7. Germline-derived CDR1 and CDR2 are LNHNV and YYDKDF (reference sequence). The CDR3: CATSSRQGHPNYGYTF. Here the CDR3 DNA reads TGTGCCACCAGCAGTAGACAGGGCCACCCTAACTATGGCTACACCTTC.

This clone has more than one count but fewer than ten. The chain combines TRBV4-3 with TRBJ1-2; 8 bases match TRBD1. Trimming cost V 0 bases and J 6 bases; bases outside gene matches: 3. The CDR3 loop spans 14 amino acids. CDR1 is LGHNA and CDR2 is YSLEER in the germline V gene. Here the CDR3 DNA reads TGCGCCAGCAGCCAAGACAGGGGGCTACATGGCTACACCTTC. It encodes CASSQDRGLHGYTF.

This clone was detected only a few times. The rearrangement joins TRBV10-3 to TRBJ1-1, with D possibly TRBD1 on 6 matching bases. CDR3 length: 12 residues. Trimming removed 0 bases at V and 11 bases at J, with 10 bases between. Germline V gene sequence: CDR1 ENHRY, CDR2 SYGVKD. CDR3 sequence: CAISESGGEAFF. DNA of the CDR3: TGTGCCATCAGTGAGTCAGGGGGAGAGGCTTTCTTT.

This rearrangement joins TRBV19 to TRBJ1-1, with D perhaps TRBD1 (5 bases). Germline CDR1 and CDR2: LNHDA and SQIVND (reference sequence). The CDR3 runs to 13 residues. Between the trimmed V and J ends, which lost 3 bases and 4 bases, there was a span of 9 bases. The CDR3 protein is CASSMGPGTEAFF. The DNA for the CDR3 is TGTGCCAGTAGTATGGGGCCGGGCACTGAAGCTTTCTTT.

V gene TRBV28 combines with J gene TRBJ2-1; D is ambiguous. Between the trimmed V and J ends, which lost 7 bases and 6 bases, there was a span of 19 bases. The CDR3 has 15 residues. The germline V gene has CDR1 MDHEN and CDR2 SYDVKM. The CDR3 DNA reads TGTGCCAGCACCCCCCTCACTGTCAGGCTCAATGAGCAGTTCTTC. Protein: CASTPLTVRLNEQFF.

This chain uses TRBV28 with TRBJ2-3, with D unresolved. The germline gives CDR1 MDHEN, CDR2 SYDVKM. Trimming shortened V by 6 bases and J by 0 bases, and 10 bases separated the two germline ends. This CDR3 spans 14 amino acids. CDR3 region: CASSPRRSTDTQYF. The CDR3 DNA follows: TGTGCCAGCAGCCCCCGCCGGAGCACAGATACGCAGTATTTT.

The CDR3 is CASSPLRAGVSVAKNIQYF. For the CDR3, the DNA is TGTGCCAGCAGCCCCTTAAGGGCAGGGGTCTCTGTAGCCAAAAACATTCAGTACTTC. The chain couples TRBV5-6 to TRBJ2-4; D perhaps matches TRBD1 (6 bases). V was pared by 4 bases and J by 0 bases, with 23 bases between. The CDR3 runs to 19 residues. Germline V gives CDR1 SGHDT, CDR2 YYEEEE.

This clone showed up just a few times. The chain employs TRBV11-2 and TRBJ2-2, with D possibly matching TRBD1 (6 bases). Germline CDR1 and CDR2: SGHAT and FQNNGV. The CDR3 extends over 14 amino acids. Trimming took off 5 bases at V and 3 bases at J, with 10 bases between the two ends. CDR3: CASSVGQYTGELFF. The CDR3 DNA reads TGTGCCAGCAGCGTTGGACAGTACACCGGGGAGCTGTTTTTT.

The chain uses TRBV6-1 and TRBJ1-5; D might be TRBD1 (6 bases). CDR1 MNHNS and CDR2 SASEGT come from the germline V gene. The CDR3 consists of 15 residues. V dropped 5 bases and J dropped 0 bases, with 11 bases sitting between them. CDR3 loop: CASSPTGSSNQPQHF. Written as DNA, the CDR3 is TGTGCCAGCAGTCCTACAGGGAGTAGCAATCAGCCCCAGCATTTT.

Notes on this clone: This CDR3 is also generated by other DNA sequences in the sample. V is TRBV20-1 and J is TRBJ1-2, with no clear D. The CDR3 covers 11 residues. V gave up 6 bases and J gave up 8 bases, with 13 bases separating them. CDR1 DFQATT and CDR2 SNEGSKA come from the germline V gene (reference sequence). The CDR3 reads CSAREGFGYTF. The CDR3 nucleotides are TGCAGTGCACGAGAGGGTTTCGGCTACACCTTC.

This chain joins TRBV6-5 and TRBJ2-7; tentatively, D is TRBD2 (6 bases). The V and J ends lost 6 bases and 3 bases respectively, with 15 bases between them. This CDR3 is built from 14 residues. In germline, CDR1 is MNHEY, CDR2 SVGAGI. The CDR3 DNA follows: TGTGCCAGCAGCTCGAGGGACTCAAGCTACGAGCAGTACTTC. It yields the protein CASSSRDSSYEQYF.

The chain uses TRBV7-6 and TRBJ1-5; 8 nucleotides align to TRBD1. V lost 5 bases, J lost 7 bases, and 10 bases stayed unmatched. The germline CDR1 and CDR2 sequences are SGHVS and FNYEAQ. This CDR3 has 15 amino acids. The CDR3 protein is CASSVRDRPRQPQHF. CDR3 in DNA: TGTGCCAGCAGCGTTAGGGACAGGCCGAGGCAGCCCCAGCATTTT.

In this sample, this clone turned up a few times. The chain couples TRBV5-4 to TRBJ2-6, with TRBD2 as a possible D gene (6 bases). V was shortened by 2 bases and J by 1 base, with 13 bases between the two germline ends. CDR1 is SGHNT and CDR2 is YYREEE in the germline V gene (reference sequence). This CDR3 region has 17 residues. CDR3 protein: CASSLESGGSGANVLTF. CDR3 coding DNA: TGTGCCAGCAGCTTAGAAAGTGGGGGGTCTGGGGCCAACGTCCTGACTTTC.

The chain recombines TRBV29-1 with TRBJ2-1; D is unresolved. CDR1 is SQVTM and CDR2 is ANQGSEA in the germline V gene. This CDR3 spans 11 amino acids. The CDR3 here is CRVATYNEQFF. The CDR3, as DNA: TGCAGGGTGGCGACATACAATGAGCAGTTCTTC.

This clone is a singleton in its sample. V is TRBV5-4 and J is TRBJ2-7, with D possibly matching TRBD1 (7 bases). Looked up from germline, CDR1 is SGHNT and CDR2 is YYREEE (reference sequence). CDR3 length equals 16 residues. V was pared by 1 base and J by 5 bases, with 19 bases between. CDR3: CASSLLRQGGADEQYF. DNA of the CDR3: TGTGCCAGCAGCTTGTTGCGGCAGGGGGGAGCGGACGAGCAGTACTTC.

The chain has TRBV10-3 and TRBJ1-2; D uncertain. The CDR3 is 14 amino acids. V shed 6 bases and J shed 7 bases, with 18 bases lying between them. Germline-derived CDR1 and CDR2 are ENHRY and SYGVKD. CDR3 protein: CAIRSGPRTPGYTF. The CDR3 DNA sequence: TGTGCCATCAGGAGCGGTCCCCGGACGCCTGGCTACACCTTC.

This clone was seen a few times. This chain connects TRBV4-3 to TRBJ2-7; 8 nucleotides match TRBD2. CDR3 size: 18 residues. The V gene end was trimmed by 0 bases and the J gene end by 2 bases; junction bases not matched to a gene: 12. Germline assignment: CDR1 LGHNA and CDR2 YSLEER. The CDR3 region is CASSQESGGGRRAYEQYF. CDR3 nucleotides: TGCGCCAGCAGCCAAGAATCGGGCGGGGGGCGTCGGGCCTACGAGCAGTACTTC.

This clone showed up just a few times. The chain links TRBV6-4 to TRBJ2-3; D is unresolved. Trimming pared 0 bases from V and 5 bases from J, leaving 6 bases between. This CDR3 has 13 amino acids. The germline CDR1 and CDR2 sequences are MRHNA and SNTAGT. The CDR3 is CASSDSSEDTQYF. The CDR3 coding sequence is TGTGCCAGCAGTGACTCGAGCGAAGATACGCAGTATTTT.

In DNA, the CDR3 is TGCGCCAGCAGCTTGACAGGCCACGAGCAGTACTTC. Its translation is CASSLTGHEQYF. The J gene is TRBJ2-7, the V gene TRBV5-1; a weak D match, TRBD1 (5 bases). V lost 1 base, J lost 5 bases, and 7 bases lay in between. The CDR3 is made up of 12 amino acids. Germline assignment: CDR1 SGHRS and CDR2 YFSETQ.

This chain links TRBV5-4 with TRBJ2-2; TRBD2 agrees at 11 bases. V was clipped by 4 bases and J by 6 bases; unmatched bases: 8. Looked up from germline, CDR1 is SGHNT and CDR2 is YYREEE (reference sequence). This CDR3 contains 16 residues. The CDR3 bases are TGTGCCAGCAGCAGTAGCGGGGGGGCCGGTTCCGGGGAGCTGTTTTTT. It encodes CASSSSGGAGSGELFF.

The chain recombines TRBV6-6 with TRBJ2-5; 8 nucleotides line up with TRBD1. This CDR3 spans 16 amino acids. The V and J ends lost 6 bases and 0 bases, in that order; junction bases with no gene match: 9. Germline-derived CDR1 and CDR2 are MNHNY and SVGAGI (reference sequence). The CDR3 sequence: CASSLPDRGDQETQYF. DNA for the CDR3: TGTGCCAGCAGCCTCCCAGACAGGGGCGACCAAGAGACCCAGTACTTC.

The chain uses TRBV19 and TRBJ2-1; perhaps TRBD1 as D (6 bases). This CDR3 has 13 residues. Looked up from germline, CDR1 is LNHDA and CDR2 is SQIVND (reference sequence). V was clipped by 8 bases and J by 7 bases, with 15 bases between them. This chain's CDR3 is CASDTGPGNEQFF. The CDR3 coding sequence is TGTGCCAGTGATACAGGGCCAGGGAATGAGCAGTTCTTC.

The V call is TRBV9, the J call TRBJ1-2; D unresolved. CDR3 length equals 14 residues. The V and J ends lost 0 bases and 5 bases respectively, with 11 bases between them. Germline V gives CDR1 SGDLS, CDR2 YYNGEE. The CDR3 coding sequence is TGTGCCAGCAGCGTAGCAGAGGGTTCATATGGCTACACCTTC. This sequence encodes CASSVAEGSYGYTF.

The rearrangement links TRBV28 to TRBJ1-4; perhaps TRBD1 as D (5 bases). This CDR3 spans 13 amino acids. CDR1 is MDHEN and CDR2 is SYDVKM in the germline V gene. The germline V and J ends were trimmed by 5 bases and 3 bases, with 7 bases remaining between them. The chain's CDR3 is CASSEGANEKLFF. The CDR3 DNA follows: TGTGCCAGCAGTGAAGGGGCTAATGAAAAACTGTTTTTT.